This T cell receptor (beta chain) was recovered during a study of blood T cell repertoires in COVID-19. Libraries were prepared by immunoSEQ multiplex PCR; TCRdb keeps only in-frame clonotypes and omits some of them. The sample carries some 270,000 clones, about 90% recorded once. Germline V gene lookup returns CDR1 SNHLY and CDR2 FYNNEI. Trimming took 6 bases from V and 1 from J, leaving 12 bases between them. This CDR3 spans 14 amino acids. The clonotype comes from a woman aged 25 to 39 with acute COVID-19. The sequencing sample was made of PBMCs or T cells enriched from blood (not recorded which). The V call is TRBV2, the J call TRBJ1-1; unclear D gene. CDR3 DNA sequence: TGTGCCAGCAGCGGGGAAGGTCAGAACACTGAAGCTTTCTTT. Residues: CASSGEGQNTEAFF. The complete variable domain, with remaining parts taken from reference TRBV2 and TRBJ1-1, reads EPEVTQTPSHQVTQMGQEVILRCVPISNHLYFYWYRQILGQKVEFLVSFYNNEISEKSEIFDDQFSVERPDGSNFTLKIRSTKLEDSAMYFCASSGEGQNTEAFFGQGTRLTVV.